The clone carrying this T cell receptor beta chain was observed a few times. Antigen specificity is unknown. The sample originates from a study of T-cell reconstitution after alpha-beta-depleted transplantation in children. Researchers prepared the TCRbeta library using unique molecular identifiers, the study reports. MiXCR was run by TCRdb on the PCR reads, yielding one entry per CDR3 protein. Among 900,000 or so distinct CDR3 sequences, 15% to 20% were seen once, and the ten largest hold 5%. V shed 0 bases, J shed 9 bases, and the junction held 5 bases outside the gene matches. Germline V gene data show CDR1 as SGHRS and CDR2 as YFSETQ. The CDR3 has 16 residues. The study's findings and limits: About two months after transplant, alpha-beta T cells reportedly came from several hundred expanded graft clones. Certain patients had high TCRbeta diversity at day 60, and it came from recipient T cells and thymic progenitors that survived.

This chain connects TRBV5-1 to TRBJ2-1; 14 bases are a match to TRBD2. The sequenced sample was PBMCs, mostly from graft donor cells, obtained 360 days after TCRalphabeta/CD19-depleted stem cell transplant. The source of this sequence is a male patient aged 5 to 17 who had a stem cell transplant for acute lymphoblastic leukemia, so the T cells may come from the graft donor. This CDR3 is CASSLGLAGGPFEQFF. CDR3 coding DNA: TGCGCCAGCAGCTTGGGACTAGCGGGAGGGCCATTTGAGCAGTTCTTC.